This record concerns one T cell receptor (beta chain) sequence. Its antigen is unidentified. V shed 1 base, J shed 5 bases, and the junction held 5 bases outside the gene matches. Germline V gene sequence: CDR1 MGHRA, CDR2 YSYEKL. The CDR3 extends over 15 amino acids. PCR employed 60 Vbeta and 13 Jbeta primers. Here immunoSEQ multiplex PCR was the method, and the copy in TCRdb shows in-frame clones only, minus some. Of some 140,000 clones listed, more than 70% are singletons. This specimen belongs to a study of cytomegalovirus exposure and HLA in healthy donors. Overall study results and limits: Accurate prediction of most subjects' HLA-A and HLA-B alleles from TCR beta sequences was reported. Available immune exposure information covered CMV serostatus only.

The chain uses TRBV4-1 and TRBJ2-3, with TRBD2 matching over 8 bases. The sample was PBMCs. This receptor was obtained from a male donor in good health and CMV-seropositive. The CDR3: CASSQGGLAGDTQYF. CDR3 sequence (DNA): TGCGCCAGCAGCCAAGGTGGCCTAGCGGGAGATACGCAGTATTTT.